These 17 T cell receptor beta chains came from one sample sequenced in a study of blood T cell repertoires in COVID-19. Profiling relied on immunoSEQ multiplex PCR, and the TCRdb table lists in-frame clones only, not all of them. The table lists 75,000 to 90,000 clones, 90% of them singletons. Sample: peripheral blood. The source is a man younger than 35 with COVID-19, enrolled during active disease.

The chain is built from TRBV6-5 and TRBJ2-5, with no clear D. CDR1 MNHEY and CDR2 SVGAGI come from the germline V gene. This CDR3 is 13 amino acids long. Trimming took off 0 bases at V and 5 bases at J, with 7 bases between the two ends. CDR3 sequence reads: CASSYSSRETQYF. The DNA of the CDR3 is TGTGCCAGCAGTTACTCGAGTCGGGAGACCCAGTACTTC.

This clone came up once. The V gene is TRBV5-4, the J gene TRBJ1-6; the match to TRBD1 covers 7 bases. The CDR3 runs 19 residues. The germline CDR1 and CDR2 sequences are SGHNT and YYREEE (reference sequence). Unmatched junction bases numbered 9, after V lost 0 bases and J lost 0 bases. The CDR3 nucleotides read TGTGCCAGCAGCTTGGGGAAGAGGGGGCCAGGCTCCTATAATTCACCCCTCCACTTT. Its translation is CASSLGKRGPGSYNSPLHF.

The V gene is TRBV4-1, the J gene TRBJ1-1, with no clear D. V lost 0 bases and J 1 base, leaving 6 bases between the germline ends. CDR1 is MGHRA and CDR2 is YSYEKL in the germline V gene. The length of the CDR3 is 14 residues. CDR3 protein: CASSQETRNTEAFF. DNA for the CDR3: TGCGCCAGCAGCCAAGAGACAAGGAACACTGAAGCTTTCTTT.

The rearrangement uses TRBV27 and TRBJ2-7, with TRBD2 matching over 13 bases. The J segment lost 2 bases and the V segment lost 6 bases, leaving 7 bases of the junction unmatched. CDR1 and CDR2 from the germline V gene are MNHEY and SMNVEV (reference sequence). The CDR3 contains 16 residues. The CDR3 spells CASRRTSGGLTYEQYF. In DNA, the CDR3 is TGTGCCAGCAGGAGGACTAGCGGGGGACTAACCTACGAGCAGTACTTC.

The V and J genes are TRBV2 and TRBJ2-4, with a weak D call TRBD2 (6 bases). The V end lost 4 bases, the J end lost 1 base, and 29 bases lay between the germline ends. The CDR3 is 21 residues long. Germline V lookup: CDR1 SNHLY, CDR2 FYNNEI. The CDR3 sequence is CASSVLGDSPRSPTAKNIQYF. CDR3 sequence (DNA): TGTGCCAGCAGTGTATTGGGGGACTCCCCGCGCTCGCCTACGGCCAAAAACATTCAGTACTTC.

V gene TRBV2 combines with J gene TRBJ1-5; 8 bases map to TRBD1. The CDR3 runs to 15 residues. Germline-derived CDR1 and CDR2 are SNHLY and FYNNEI. Trimming took 2 bases from V and 6 from J; bases not matched to a gene: 6. As DNA, the CDR3 is TGTGCCAGCAGTGAATGGCAGGGGGCCGGTCAGCCCCAGCATTTT. Translating it yields CASSEWQGAGQPQHF.

The gene calls are TRBV7-9 and TRBJ2-1; possible D gene TRBD2, 5 bases. Germline V gene data show CDR1 as SEHNR and CDR2 as FQNEAQ (reference sequence). Deletions cut 1 base from V and 0 bases from J, with 13 bases between. This CDR3 has 17 residues. The CDR3 DNA reads as TGTGCCAGCAGCTTAGTGGACTTCCGGAGCTCCTACAATGAGCAGTTCTTC. Protein: CASSLVDFRSSYNEQFF.

This chain uses TRBV27 with TRBJ1-1, with 9 bases that match TRBD1. The germline CDR1 and CDR2 sequences are MNHEY and SMNVEV (reference sequence). This CDR3 is built from 15 residues. With 9 bases clipped from V and 0 bases from J, the junction kept 8 bases outside the gene matches. The CDR3 protein is CASRDRAIMNTEAFF. The CDR3 nucleotides are TGTGCCAGTCGGGACAGGGCAATCATGAACACTGAAGCTTTCTTT.

This clone came up a few times. Compared with germline, one end of the junction differs, possibly owing to a read error. The chain joins TRBV4-1 to TRBJ2-1; D unresolved. CDR3 length: 13 residues. Germline-derived CDR1 and CDR2 are MGHRA and YSYEKL. CDR3 DNA sequence: TGCGCCAGCAGTCAAGCGTACTACAATGAGCAGTTCTTC. Translating gives CASSQAYYNEQFF.

This clone has only one observation. This chain uses TRBV11-2 with TRBJ2-1; unclear D gene. Germline values: CDR1 SGHAT, CDR2 FQNNGV. Trimming removed 2 bases from V and 9 bases from J, with 8 bases in between. CDR3 size: 12 residues. The CDR3 region has the DNA TGTGCCAGCAGCTTACAGCGAGTTGAGCAGTTCTTC. Protein: CASSLQRVEQFF.

The table lists this clone with a count of one. The chain combines TRBV7-2 with TRBJ2-7; TRBD2 agrees at 9 bases. CDR1 and CDR2 (germline): SGHTA, FQGNSA. This CDR3 has 15 amino acids. V lost 5 bases to trimming and J lost 2 bases; unmatched junction nucleotides: 7. The CDR3 sequence is CASSLRTSAAYEQYF. Here the CDR3 DNA reads TGTGCCAGCAGCCTCCGGACTAGCGCCGCCTACGAGCAGTACTTC.

The chain links TRBV29-1 to TRBJ2-1; 12 bases agree with TRBD2. Per germline, CDR1 SQVTM and CDR2 ANQGSEA. The CDR3 contains 16 residues. Trimming removed 1 base from V and 3 bases from J; junction bases left unmatched: 4. The CDR3: CSVEAGLAGNYNEQFF. For the CDR3, the DNA is TGCAGCGTTGAAGCTGGACTAGCGGGAAACTACAATGAGCAGTTCTTC.

This clone was seen only once. This chain joins TRBV9 and TRBJ1-2; D call uncertain. V gave up 7 bases and J gave up 0 bases, with 10 bases separating them. In germline, CDR1 is SGDLS, CDR2 YYNGEE. The CDR3 extends over 13 amino acids. CDR3 DNA: TGTGCCAGCGGTTACAGTACTAACTATGGCTACACCTTC. It codes for CASGYSTNYGYTF.

The gene calls are TRBV9 and TRBJ1-1; tentatively, D is TRBD1 (6 bases). This CDR3 is built from 15 residues. Germline lookup yields CDR1 SGDLS and CDR2 YYNGEE. Trimming took off 0 bases at V and 3 bases at J, with 12 bases between the two ends. CDR3 amino acids: CASSVGGRGYTEAFF. CDR3 nucleotide sequence: TGTGCCAGCAGCGTAGGGGGCAGGGGCTACACTGAAGCTTTCTTT.

This chain links TRBV30 with TRBJ1-2; D remains unclear. The CDR3 totals 15 residues. Germline CDR1 reads GTSNPN; CDR2 reads SVGIG (reference sequence). V was cut by 0 bases and J by 8 bases, with 19 bases left in between. CDR3 in amino acids: CAWSVLDMVIGGYTF. CDR3 nucleotide sequence: TGTGCCTGGAGTGTACTCGACATGGTGATTGGGGGCTACACCTTC.

The chain carries TRBV4-3 and TRBJ1-1; tentative D call: TRBD1 (5 bases). V lost 3 bases and J 8 bases, leaving 10 bases between the germline ends. The CDR3 sequence is 12 residues long. Germline lookup yields CDR1 LGHNA and CDR2 YSLEER. In DNA form, the CDR3 reads TGCGCCAGCAGCCACCCAGGGTTAGAAGCTTTCTTT. Its protein product is CASSHPGLEAFF.

J is TRBJ2-1 and V is TRBV6-2 or TRBV6-3; 9 bases agree with TRBD2. After removal of 4 bases from V and 4 bases from J, the junction contained 11 bases not matched to a gene. CDR3 length: 17 residues. Germline assignment: CDR1 MNHEY and CDR2 SVGEGT. CDR3 bases: TGTGCCAGCAGTTCCCCGTTTAGCGGGAGTAGGTACAATGAGCAGTTCTTC. Amino acid sequence: CASSSPFSGSRYNEQFF.